The rows below give T cell receptor beta chains drawn from one sample of a study of T cell responses to AZD1222 COVID-19 vaccine. Profiled with immunoSEQ multiplex PCR; TCRdb holds only in-frame clones, not every one. The data show over 150,000 clones, with around 90% seen just once and 2% to 3% held by the top ten. Sample: peripheral blood, taken on day 0 of AZD1222 vaccination. Every receptor here comes from an adult in good health. CDR3s include the opening cysteine and the closing phenylalanine or tryptophan. D genes are given only for firm matches. Clone size is given for some rows only: seen once, a few or many times, or a class if the clone is expanded.

D gene: NA
V gene: TRBV7-2
J gene: TRBJ1-4
clone size: few
CDR3 protein: CASSLAGPGEKLFF
CDR3 DNA: TGTGCCAGCAGCTTGGCAGGCCCAGGTGAAAAACTGTTTTTT

D gene: NA
V gene: TRBV28
J gene: TRBJ2-7
clone size: NA
CDR3 protein: CASRPQRVSSYEQYF
CDR3 DNA: TGTGCCAGCAGGCCCCAGAGGGTCAGCTCCTACGAGCAGTACTTC

D gene: NA
V gene: TRBV27
J gene: TRBJ1-5
clone size: NA
CDR3 protein: CASSTGGLGGIFQPQHF
CDR3 DNA: TGTGCCAGCAGTACAGGAGGACTTGGGGGGATTTTCCAGCCCCAGCATTTT

D gene: NA
V gene: TRBV6-2/TRBV6-3
J gene: TRBJ2-3
clone size: once
CDR3 protein: CASSEGAGEVDTQYF
CDR3 DNA: TGTGCCAGCAGTGAGGGGGCGGGAGAAGTAGATACGCAGTATTTT

D gene: NA
V gene: TRBV5-5
J gene: TRBJ2-2
clone size: NA
CDR3 protein: CASSLGPPGTLNTGELFF
CDR3 DNA: TGTGCCAGCAGCTTGGGTCCCCCCGGGACACTAAACACCGGGGAGCTGTTTTTT

D gene: NA
V gene: TRBV27
J gene: TRBJ2-7
clone size: NA
CDR3 protein: CASSLMGGSYEQYF
CDR3 DNA: TGTGCCAGCAGTTTAATGGGCGGATCCTACGAGCAGTACTTC

D gene: NA
V gene: TRBV29-1
J gene: TRBJ1-1
clone size: NA
CDR3 protein: CSVKSSNTEAFF
CDR3 DNA: TGCAGCGTTAAGAGCTCGAACACTGAAGCTTTCTTT

D gene: TRBD2
V gene: TRBV11-2
J gene: TRBJ2-7
clone size: NA
CDR3 protein: CASSYDRTSGRYEQYF
CDR3 DNA: TGTGCCAGCAGCTACGATCGGACTAGCGGGCGGTACGAGCAGTACTTC

D gene: NA
V gene: TRBV4-1
J gene: TRBJ1-1
clone size: once
CDR3 protein: CASSQEVPGVNTEAFF
CDR3 DNA: TGCGCCAGCAGCCAGGAGGTTCCAGGGGTGAACACTGAAGCTTTCTTT

D gene: NA
V gene: TRBV10-2
J gene: TRBJ2-2
clone size: NA
CDR3 protein: CASSLRGGSNTGELFF
CDR3 DNA: TGCGCCAGCAGCCTCAGGGGAGGCTCGAACACCGGGGAGCTGTTTTTT

D gene: NA
V gene: TRBV24-1
J gene: TRBJ2-3
clone size: NA
CDR3 protein: CATSPRGSTDTQYF
CDR3 DNA: TGTGCCACCAGTCCCCGGGGGAGCACAGATACGCAGTATTTT

D gene: NA
V gene: TRBV19
J gene: TRBJ1-1
clone size: NA
CDR3 protein: CASSARGGEAFF
CDR3 DNA: TGTGCCAGTAGTGCCCGGGGCGGGGAAGCTTTCTTT

D gene: TRBD1
V gene: TRBV25-1
J gene: TRBJ1-2
clone size: NA
CDR3 protein: CASSEWGTANGYTF
CDR3 DNA: TGTGCCAGCAGTGAATGGGGGACAGCAAATGGCTACACCTTC

D gene: NA
V gene: TRBV10-2
J gene: TRBJ1-1
clone size: NA
CDR3 protein: CASSRGGNTEAFF
CDR3 DNA: TGCGCCAGCAGTCGGGGAGGTAACACTGAAGCTTTCTTT

D gene: TRBD2
V gene: TRBV18
J gene: TRBJ2-1
clone size: NA
CDR3 protein: CASSQGLAGANEQFF
CDR3 DNA: TGTGCCAGCTCCCAGGGACTAGCGGGAGCCAATGAGCAGTTCTTC

D gene: NA
V gene: TRBV5-1
J gene: TRBJ1-5
clone size: NA
CDR3 protein: CASSLEGRGIQPQHF
CDR3 DNA: TGCGCCAGCAGCTTGGAGGGCAGGGGAATTCAGCCCCAGCATTTT

D gene: NA
V gene: TRBV29-1
J gene: TRBJ2-4
clone size: NA
CDR3 protein: CSVEGGWDGPNIQYF
CDR3 DNA: TGCAGCGTTGAAGGCGGGTGGGACGGGCCAAACATTCAGTACTTC

D gene: TRBD2
V gene: TRBV3-1/TRBV3-2
J gene: TRBJ2-2
clone size: NA
CDR3 protein: CASSLRLAGRSNTGELFF
CDR3 DNA: TGTGCCAGCAGCCTCCGACTAGCGGGGCGCTCGAACACCGGGGAGCTGTTTTTT

D gene: NA
V gene: TRBV28
J gene: TRBJ1-4
clone size: NA
CDR3 protein: CASSPTGKEEKLFF
CDR3 DNA: TGTGCCAGCAGTCCTACAGGGAAGGAGGAAAAACTGTTTTTT

D gene: NA
V gene: TRBV5-5
J gene: TRBJ1-3
clone size: NA
CDR3 protein: CASSLTNRAYGNTIYF
CDR3 DNA: TGTGCCAGCAGCTTGACAAACAGGGCTTATGGAAACACCATATATTTT

D gene: NA
V gene: TRBV5-1
J gene: TRBJ2-2
clone size: NA
CDR3 protein: CASSPGTSFTGELFF
CDR3 DNA: TGCGCCAGCAGCCCAGGGACTTCTTTCACCGGGGAGCTGTTTTTT

D gene: TRBD1
V gene: TRBV6-1
J gene: TRBJ2-1
clone size: NA
CDR3 protein: CASSDRTGGSSSYNEQFF
CDR3 DNA: TGTGCCAGCAGTGATAGGACAGGGGGCTCCAGCTCCTACAATGAGCAGTTCTTC

D gene: NA
V gene: TRBV3-1/TRBV3-2
J gene: TRBJ1-5
clone size: NA
CDR3 protein: CASSQGQPYYSNQPQHF
CDR3 DNA: TGTGCCAGCAGCCAAGGGCAGCCCTATTATAGCAATCAGCCCCAGCATTTT

D gene: TRBD1
V gene: TRBV7-9
J gene: TRBJ1-1
clone size: NA
CDR3 protein: CASGFIQGAGEAFF
CDR3 DNA: TGTGCCAGCGGATTCATACAGGGGGCTGGGGAAGCTTTCTTT

D gene: NA
V gene: TRBV5-1
J gene: TRBJ2-7
clone size: NA
CDR3 protein: CASSLDSQGRGDEQYF
CDR3 DNA: TGCGCCAGCAGCTTGGATTCGCAGGGGCGAGGCGACGAGCAGTACTTC

D gene: TRBD2
V gene: TRBV29-1
J gene: TRBJ2-7
clone size: NA
CDR3 protein: CSVDGAGGGEQYF
CDR3 DNA: TGCAGCGTTGATGGAGCGGGAGGTGGTGAGCAGTACTTC

D gene: TRBD1
V gene: TRBV5-8
J gene: TRBJ2-7
clone size: NA
CDR3 protein: CASSWTGRRLAHEQYF
CDR3 DNA: TGTGCCAGCAGCTGGACAGGGAGAAGGCTGGCCCACGAGCAGTACTTC

D gene: NA
V gene: TRBV19
J gene: TRBJ1-4
clone size: few
CDR3 protein: CASSILGALNEKLFF
CDR3 DNA: TGTGCCAGTAGTATTTTGGGGGCGCTGAATGAAAAACTGTTTTTT

D gene: NA
V gene: TRBV2
J gene: TRBJ1-5
clone size: NA
CDR3 protein: CASRREGGQPQHF
CDR3 DNA: TGTGCCAGCCGCAGGGAGGGTGGTCAGCCCCAGCATTTT

D gene: NA
V gene: TRBV28
J gene: TRBJ1-1
clone size: NA
CDR3 protein: CASSFDHPRNTEAFF
CDR3 DNA: TGTGCCAGCAGTTTCGACCATCCGAGGAACACTGAAGCTTTCTTT